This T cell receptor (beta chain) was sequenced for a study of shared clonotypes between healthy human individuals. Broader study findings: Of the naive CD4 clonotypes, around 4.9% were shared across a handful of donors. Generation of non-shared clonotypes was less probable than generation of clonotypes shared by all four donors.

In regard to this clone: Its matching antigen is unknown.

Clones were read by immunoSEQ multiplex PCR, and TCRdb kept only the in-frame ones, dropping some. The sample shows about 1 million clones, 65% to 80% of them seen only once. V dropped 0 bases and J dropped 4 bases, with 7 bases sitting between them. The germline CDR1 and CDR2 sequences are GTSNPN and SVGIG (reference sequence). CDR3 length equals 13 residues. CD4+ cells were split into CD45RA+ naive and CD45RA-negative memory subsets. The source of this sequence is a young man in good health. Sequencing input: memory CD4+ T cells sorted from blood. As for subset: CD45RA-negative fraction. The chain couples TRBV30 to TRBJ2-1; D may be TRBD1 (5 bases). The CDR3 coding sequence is TGTGCCTGGAGTGTAAACAGGTACAATGAGCAGTTCTTC. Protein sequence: CAWSVNRYNEQFF.